This T cell receptor (beta chain) is from a study of shared clonotypes between healthy human individuals. Points on this clone: The target antigen is unknown. Other DNA sequences of this sample code for an identical CDR3.

Whole-study results and caveats: Sampling was confined to blood; repertoires within tissues likely differ.

From germline, CDR1 is KGHSH and CDR2 LQKENI. Trimming took 3 bases from V and 3 from J; bases not matched to a gene: 2. The CDR3 extends over 15 amino acids. Several immunoSEQ plates received, in even portions, the genomic DNA of each subset. Per the original data handling: Filtering of immunoSEQ junctional sequences could not match full-length read filtering. Produced via immunoSEQ multiplex PCR; TCRdb's table is partial and in-frame only. V and J calls plus clone size are reproduced from that table; the DNA served to infer D and trimming. Among roughly 2,300,000 clones, about 90% were seen once, and the ten largest hold 0.37%.

This TCR came from a man between 18 and 35 years old in good health. Some clones in this sample may be carry-over from other donors' samples. The specimen sequenced was naive CD4+ T cells from PBMCs. Subset of the sample: CD45RA+ positively selected. This chain joins TRBV18 and TRBJ2-5, with 12 positions matching TRBD1. The CDR3 DNA sequence: TGTGCCAGCTCACCCGGGACAGGGGGCGAAGAGACCCAGTACTTC. It translates to CASSPGTGGEETQYF.